This TCR beta chain was found in a study of cytomegalovirus exposure and HLA in healthy donors. This CDR3 has 16 residues. Trimming at V came to 0 bases and at J to 5 bases, leaving 7 bases not matched to a gene. Clones were read by immunoSEQ multiplex PCR, and TCRdb kept only the in-frame ones, dropping some. This table has over 150,000 clones, over 85% appearing once. The specimen was PBMCs. The clonotype comes from a man aged 18 to 30 in good health and CMV-seropositive. The rearrangement uses TRBV23-1 and TRBJ1-5; 7 positions match TRBD1. TRBV23-1 is an ORF, with its function uncertain. CDR3 loop: CASSQSTSGGDQPQHF. The CDR3 DNA sequence: TGCGCCAGCAGTCAATCGACATCAGGGGGTGATCAGCCCCAGCATTTT.